The source of this T cell receptor (beta chain) is a study of PD-L1 blockade in urothelial cancer. Overall study context: The median number of T cells present in blood samples was about 130,000.

The time point was: pretreatment peripheral blood. Sample contribution per patient ranged from 1 to 8, covering pretreatment and on-treatment. Some clones are missing from TCRdb's copy, which holds only in-frame ones; the method was immunoSEQ multiplex PCR. The table has 95,000 to 100,000 clones, more than 75% seen once. The CDR3 is 16 residues long. J lost 3 bases, V lost 2 bases, and 7 bases had no gene match. Germline loops: CDR1 LNHNV, CDR2 YYDKDF (reference sequence). This chain links TRBV15 with TRBJ2-7; 10 bases are a match to TRBD2. This material consisted of PBMCs, taken around atezolizumab (anti-PD-L1) treatment. The TCR sequence derives from a man aged 55-75 years with urothelial cancer. The CDR3 here is CATSRNRLAGVYEQYF. In DNA form, the CDR3 reads TGTGCCACCAGCAGAAACCGACTAGCGGGTGTCTACGAGCAGTACTTC.